The next 18 T cell receptor beta chains were all read from a single sample in a study of T cells in Graves' hyperthyroidism and ophthalmopathy (dated by TCRdb to between 2017 and 2020). Receptor amplification or capture employed multiplex PCR. Sequencing took place on an Illumina HiSeq 2000. Amplification of TCR beta CDR3 regions was carried out from RNA transcripts. A first-round RT-PCR of the TCR CDR3 used the HTBI primer set with the Qiagen OneStep RT-PCR kit. TCRdb reprocessing: public reads trimmed at Q25 with fastp, clones called with MiXCR, in-frame beta chains kept. Entries that share a CDR3 protein sequence are merged under the most common genes and DNA. The table for this sample lists about 550,000 distinct CDR3 sequences; less than 25% of them were counted only once. The top ten hold 26% of the sample. Sequencing input: blood. The receptors stem from a young man with Graves' hyperthyroidism.

Concerning this clonotype itself: Germline is not matched at one junction end, which may reflect a read error. The CDR3 nucleotides are TGTGCCGGCAGTAAAAATTATGGCTACACCTTC. Amino acid sequence: CAGSKNYGYTF. The chain is built from TRBV6-1 and TRBJ1-2; no definite D call. From germline, CDR1 is MNHNS and CDR2 SASEGT. The CDR3 loop spans 11 amino acids.

This sequence joins TRBV9 and TRBJ2-2; D may be TRBD2 (7 bases). Deletions cut 4 bases from V and 6 bases from J, with 13 bases between. The CDR3 extends over 14 amino acids. Germline loops: CDR1 SGDLS, CDR2 YYNGEE. The CDR3: CASSSTGRAGELFF. The CDR3 DNA is TGTGCCAGCAGCTCCACAGGGAGGGCCGGGGAGCTGTTTTTT.

This clonotype was counted at least ten times. The chain links TRBV7-8 to TRBJ1-2, with D possibly matching TRBD1 (5 bases). Germline V CDR1 and CDR2: SGHVS, FQNEAQ. Trimming took off 0 bases at V and 8 bases at J, with 19 bases between the two ends. CDR3 length equals 16 residues. The CDR3 sequence: CASSLASGTSRGGYTF. The DNA of the CDR3 is TGTGCCAGCAGCTTAGCTTCCGGGACGTCCCGTGGAGGCTACACCTTC.

There are many counts of this clonotype. CDR3 sequence reads: CASTQRRGPYEQYF. CDR3 in DNA: TGTGCCAGCACCCAACGGAGGGGGCCCTACGAGCAGTACTTC. This chain links TRBV6-1 with TRBJ2-7, with D tentatively TRBD1 (7 bases). V lost 7 bases and J lost 2, with 15 bases in between. The CDR3 covers 14 residues. CDR1 is MNHNS and CDR2 is SASEGT in the germline V gene.

The chain joins TRBV29-1 to TRBJ1-5; D ambiguous. The germline CDR1 and CDR2 sequences are SQVTM and ANQGSEA. The CDR3 contains 18 residues. The CDR3 nucleotides read TGCAGTCATACCCAAGGAACCCAACCATTTTGGCGCAATCAGCCCCAGCATTTT. Residues: CSHTQGTQPFWRNQPQHF.

The chain employs TRBV7-9 and TRBJ1-1, with a possible D match to TRBD1 (6 bases). The germline V and J ends were trimmed by 7 bases and 0 bases, with 15 bases remaining between them. Looked up from germline, CDR1 is SEHNR and CDR2 is FQNEAQ (reference sequence). This CDR3 spans 15 amino acids. The chain's CDR3 is CASIPRDIMNTEAFF. In DNA, the CDR3 is TGTGCCAGCATCCCTCGGGACATCATGAACACTGAAGCTTTCTTT.

This clonotype has a count of ten or more. The chain is built from TRBV18 and TRBJ2-5, with unresolved D. V lost 4 bases and J lost 1, with 7 bases in between. The CDR3 contains 13 residues. CDR1 KGHSH and CDR2 LQKENI come from the germline V gene. The CDR3 bases are TGTGCCAGCTCACGGGAAATCCAAGAGACCCAGTACTTC. Amino acid sequence: CASSREIQETQYF.

This clonotype was found many times. This chain joins TRBV30 and TRBJ2-4, with 7 nucleotides matching TRBD1. The germline V gene encodes CDR1 GTSNPN and CDR2 SVGIG (reference sequence). The CDR3 covers 13 residues. The CDR3 nucleotides are TGTGCTTCACAGACAGGGGCCAAAAACATTCAGTACTTC. Translating gives CASQTGAKNIQYF. Based on the CDR3 plus reference TRBV30 and TRBJ2-4, the full variable domain is SQTIHQWPATLVQPVGSPLSLECTVEGTSNPNLYWYRQAAGRGLQLLFYSVGIGQISSEVPQNLSASRPQDRQFILSSKKLLLSDSGFYLCASQTGAKNIQYFGAGTRLSVL.

V usage is TRBV7-8 and J usage is TRBJ2-3; 9 bases align to TRBD1. With 4 bases clipped from V and 1 base from J, the junction kept 3 bases outside the gene matches. Germline CDR1 is SGHVS and CDR2 is FQNEAQ. The CDR3 is 15 amino acids. The CDR3 sequence is CASSCWTGGTDTQYF. As DNA, the CDR3 is TGTGCCAGCAGCTGTTGGACAGGGGGCACAGATACGCAGTATTTT.

The rearrangement joins TRBV12-3 or TRBV12-4 to TRBJ2-6; D unresolved. The CDR3 has 15 residues. Trimming took 3 bases from V and 1 from J, leaving 7 bases between them. The CDR3 DNA follows: TGTGCCAGCAGTTTGATCCAGTCTGGGGCCAACGTCCTGACTTTC. This gives the protein CASSLIQSGANVLTF.

This clonotype was observed at least ten times. This chain joins TRBV6-5 and TRBJ2-5; D gene uncertain. The CDR3 spans 15 residues. The ends were cut back, 2 bases at V and 7 bases at J, with 17 bases in the middle. Germline CDR1 reads MNHEY; CDR2 reads SVGAGI. The DNA for the CDR3 is TGTGCCAGCAGTTACAACCTCGATGGAAGGTGGACCCAGTACTTC. Translating gives CASSYNLDGRWTQYF.

This clonotype was seen at least ten times. The V gene is TRBV6-5, the J gene TRBJ2-7, with 9 nucleotides matching TRBD1. The CDR3 extends over 13 amino acids. Germline V gene lookup returns CDR1 MNHEY and CDR2 SVGAGI. V shed 4 bases, J shed 3 bases, and the junction held 1 base outside the gene matches. The CDR3 is CASSWDRDYEQYF. The CDR3 DNA is TGTGCCAGCAGTTGGGACAGGGACTACGAGCAGTACTTC.

At least ten counts were recorded for this clonotype. The chain employs TRBV6-1 and TRBJ1-2; 10 nucleotides match TRBD1. The J segment lost 2 bases and the V segment lost 6 bases, leaving 6 bases of the junction unmatched. CDR3 length: 15 amino acids. Germline V gene lookup returns CDR1 MNHNS and CDR2 SASEGT. CDR3 nucleotides: TGTGCCAGCAGCCCCCGACAGGGGGCAAACTATGGCTACACCTTC. Protein sequence: CASSPRQGANYGYTF.

This clonotype was recorded at least ten times. The gene calls are TRBV28 and TRBJ2-5, with 7 bases fitting TRBD1. The length of the CDR3 is 15 residues. V dropped 7 bases and J dropped 0; count of bases not matched to a gene: 8. Germline CDR1 MDHEN, CDR2 SYDVKM. The CDR3 is CASTTGTEYQETQYF. The CDR3 bases are TGTGCCAGCACCACCGGGACAGAGTACCAAGAGACCCAGTACTTC.

The genes are TRBV18 and TRBJ2-5, with 10 nucleotides matching TRBD1. This CDR3 region has 15 residues. Germline V gene sequence: CDR1 KGHSH, CDR2 LQKENI. The J segment lost 4 bases and the V segment lost 0 bases, leaving 2 bases of the junction unmatched. Here the CDR3 reads CASSPPTGGRETQYF. CDR3 bases: TGTGCCAGCTCACCACCGACAGGGGGCCGAGAGACCCAGTACTTC.

This clonotype was observed at least ten times. At one boundary the junction diverges from the germline segment, which might be a read error. The V call is TRBV6-1, the J call TRBJ1-1; D perhaps matches TRBD1 (5 bases). The length of the CDR3 is 12 residues. Per germline, CDR1 MNHNS and CDR2 SASEGT. CDR3 region: CASRDKNTEASF. CDR3 coding DNA: TGTGCCAGCAGGGACAAGAACACTGAAGCTTCCTTT.

Many counts were recorded for this clonotype. The V call is TRBV5-1, the J call TRBJ2-7; TRBD1 might be the D (6 bases). The CDR3 sequence is 14 residues long. Germline lookup yields CDR1 SGHRS and CDR2 YFSETQ. Between the trimmed V and J ends, which lost 5 bases and 3 bases, there was a span of 15 bases. CDR3 sequence (DNA): TGCGCCAGCAGTTTCACGGGACACCACTACGAGCAGTACTTC. Protein: CASSFTGHHYEQYF.

V and J are TRBV12-3 or TRBV12-4 and TRBJ2-7; D possibly corresponds to TRBD2 (7 bases). CDR3 length: 13 amino acids. V was trimmed by 5 bases and J by 9 bases, leaving 17 bases between them. The CDR3 protein is CASSLKGGTGQYF. The CDR3 region has the DNA TGTGCCAGCAGTCTCAAGGGGGGGACTGGGCAGTACTTC.